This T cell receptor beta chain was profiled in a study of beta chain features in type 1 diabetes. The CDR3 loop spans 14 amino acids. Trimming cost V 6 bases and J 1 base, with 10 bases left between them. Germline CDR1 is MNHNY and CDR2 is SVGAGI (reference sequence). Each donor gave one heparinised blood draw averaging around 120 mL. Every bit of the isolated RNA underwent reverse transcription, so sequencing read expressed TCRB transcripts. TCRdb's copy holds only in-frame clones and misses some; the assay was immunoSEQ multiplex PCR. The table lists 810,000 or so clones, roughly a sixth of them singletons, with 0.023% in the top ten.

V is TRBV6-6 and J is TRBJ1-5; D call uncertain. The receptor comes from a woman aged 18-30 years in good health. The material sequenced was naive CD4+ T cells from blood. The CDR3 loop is CASREDGSNQPQHF. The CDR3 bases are TGTGCCAGCAGGGAGGACGGAAGCAATCAGCCCCAGCATTTT.